Below, one TCR beta chain is given with its context. Germline V gene lookup returns CDR1 MNHEY and CDR2 SVGAGI. The ends were cut back, 2 bases at V and 0 bases at J, with 8 bases in the middle. The CDR3 has 16 residues. The sample comes from a study of blood T cell repertoires in COVID-19. Across the whole study: PBMCs, B-cell-depleted T cells, or T cells provided the cDNA or gDNA that made up the material.

In the original analysis: Cell counts per sample came from amplifying reference gene primers. The method was immunoSEQ multiplex PCR; TCRdb's version includes in-frame clones alone and lacks a portion of them. Clone size and the V and J calls come from that table; the DNA yielded D and trimming. Of over 25,000 clones detected, more than 85% appear once; the ten largest clones hold roughly 16%. This rearrangement joins TRBV6-5 to TRBJ2-6; D is perhaps TRBD1 (6 bases). The source is a human donor with active COVID-19. The donor label of this sample is uncertain. The specimen sequenced was peripheral blood. DNA of the CDR3: TGTGCCAGCAGTTACCGGACAGTCTCTGGGGCCAACGTCCTGACTTTC. Translating gives CASSYRTVSGANVLTF.